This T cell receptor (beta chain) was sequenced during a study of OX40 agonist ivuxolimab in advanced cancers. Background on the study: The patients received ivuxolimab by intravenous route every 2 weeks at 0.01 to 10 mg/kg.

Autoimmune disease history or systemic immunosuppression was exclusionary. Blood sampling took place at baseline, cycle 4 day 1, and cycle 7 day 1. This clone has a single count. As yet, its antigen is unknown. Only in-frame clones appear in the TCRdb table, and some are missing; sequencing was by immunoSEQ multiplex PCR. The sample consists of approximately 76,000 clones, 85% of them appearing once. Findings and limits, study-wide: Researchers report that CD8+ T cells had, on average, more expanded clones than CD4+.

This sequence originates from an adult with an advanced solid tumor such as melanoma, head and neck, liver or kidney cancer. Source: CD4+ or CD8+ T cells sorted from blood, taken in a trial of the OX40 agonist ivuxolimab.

The CDR3 region has the DNA TGCGCCAGGCGACGCGGGAGGGCCAAAAACATTCAGTACTTC. This sequence encodes CARRRGRAKNIQYF. This rearrangement joins TRBV10-1 to TRBJ2-4; TRBD2 agrees at 8 bases. Germline V gene data show CDR1 as WNHNN and CDR2 as SYGVQD (reference sequence). J lost 1 base, V lost 9 bases, and 5 bases had no gene match. The CDR3 sequence is 14 residues long.